The 14 T cell receptor beta chains given below trace back to one sample, sequenced in a study of beta chain features in type 1 diabetes (dated 2018 in TCRdb). To prepare the library, the immunoSEQ multiplex PCR assay was applied. All of the isolated RNA was reverse transcribed with the High Capacity cDNA Reverse Transcription Kit, so expressed TCRB transcripts were sequenced. Sourced from immuneACCESS, this table was stored by TCRdb with only in-frame sequences that have V and J called. A share of the clones is absent; for the studies checked, an unresolved V gene accounts for under half, and the remainder has no known explanation. The sample table records 850,000 to 900,000 clones; around a sixth of these occur just once. 0.02% to 0.025% of the sample is in the top ten clones. Sequencing used naive CD4+ T cells from blood. Interpreted using the paper, the cell subset or site label stands for: true naive CD4+ T cells. The receptors were gathered from a woman aged 18 to 35 in good health.

This clone was counted a few times. This chain connects TRBV5-1 to TRBJ1-1; D remains unclear. The CDR3 is 14 amino acids. Between the trimmed V and J ends, which lost 3 bases and 1 base, there was a span of 10 bases. Germline CDR1 is SGHRS and CDR2 is YFSETQ. The CDR3 reads CASSSTRWNTEAFF. The CDR3, as DNA: TGCGCCAGCAGCTCCACCCGGTGGAACACTGAAGCTTTCTTT. Based on the CDR3 plus reference TRBV5-1 and TRBJ1-1, the full variable domain is KAGVTQTPRYLIKTRGQQVTLSCSPISGHRSVSWYQQTPGQGLQFLFEYFSETQRNKGNFPGRFSGRQFSNSRSEMNVSTLELGDSALYLCASSSTRWNTEAFFGQGTRLTVV.

This clone appeared a few times. The chain uses TRBV13 and TRBJ1-1; D gene ambiguous. The CDR3 contains 14 residues. Deletions cut 1 base from V and 1 base from J, with 7 bases between. Germline CDR1 and CDR2: PRHDT and FYEKMQ (reference sequence). DNA of the CDR3: TGTGCCAGCAGCTTAGAGCAGGAGAACACTGAAGCTTTCTTT. Translation: CASSLEQENTEAFF. Together with reference TRBV13 and TRBJ1-1, the CDR3 gives the full variable domain: AAGVIQSPRHLIKEKRETATLKCYPIPRHDTVYWYQQGPGQDPQFLISFYEKMQSDKGSIPDRFSAQQFSDYHSELNMSSLELGDSALYFCASSLEQENTEAFFGQGTRLTVV.

The V call is TRBV7-2, the J call TRBJ1-2; D gene unclear. This CDR3 contains 16 residues. The V end lost 3 bases, the J end lost 0 bases, and 14 bases lay between the germline ends. CDR1 SGHTA and CDR2 FQGNSA come from the germline V gene. CDR3 nucleotides: TGTGCCAGCAGCTTGGATTCCAGGCTTACTAACTATGGCTACACCTTC. Encoded protein: CASSLDSRLTNYGYTF.

CDR3 coding DNA: TGTGCCAGCAGTTTAGGGCGGGAGAAAACGCAGTATTTT. It specifies CASSLGREKTQYF. The chain is built from TRBV28 and TRBJ2-3, with TRBD2 matching 7 bases. With 2 bases clipped from V and 9 bases from J, the junction kept 5 bases outside the gene matches. CDR3 length: 13 amino acids. CDR1 and CDR2 from the germline V gene are MDHEN and SYDVKM.

This clone showed up just a few times. The V gene is TRBV7-2, the J gene TRBJ2-7, with a possible D match to TRBD2 (5 bases). The CDR3 is 14 amino acids. Trimming pared 6 bases from V and 2 bases from J, leaving 14 bases between. The germline gives CDR1 SGHTA, CDR2 FQGNSA. The CDR3 protein is CASSTIETTYEQYF. The DNA for the CDR3 is TGTGCCAGCAGTACCATTGAGACTACCTACGAGCAGTACTTC.

The rearrangement links TRBV7-2 to TRBJ2-5; tentative D call: TRBD1 (6 bases). Trimming took 5 bases from V and 7 from J, leaving 14 bases between them. Germline loops: CDR1 SGHTA, CDR2 FQGNSA. This CDR3 region has 13 residues. The CDR3 sequence: CASSPQGLGTQYF. The CDR3 nucleotides read TGTGCCAGCAGCCCACAGGGCTTAGGGACCCAGTACTTC.

The rearrangement uses TRBV18 and TRBJ1-3, with 7 bases fitting TRBD1. The trim removed 1 base at V and 0 bases at J, leaving 6 bases unmatched. The CDR3 totals 17 residues. From germline, CDR1 is KGHSH and CDR2 LQKENI. The CDR3 nucleotides are TGTGCCAGCTCACCACGATCAGGGGGGAGCTCTGGAAACACCATATATTTT. Translating gives CASSPRSGGSSGNTIYF.

The table lists this clone with a few counts. The genes are TRBV10-3 and TRBJ2-4, with 9 positions matching TRBD2. Losses at the gene ends were 10 bases for V and 3 bases for J; bases not matched to a gene: 7. The CDR3 loop spans 14 amino acids. Per germline, CDR1 ENHRY and CDR2 SYGVKD. CDR3 in amino acids: CATAQREDKNIQYF. CDR3 nucleotide sequence: TGTGCCACCGCCCAGCGGGAGGACAAAAACATTCAGTACTTC.

The CDR3 nucleotides are TGTGCCAGCAGTCCCGGACTAGTCGGCATTCAGTACTTC. Protein: CASSPGLVGIQYF. The gene calls are TRBV11-1 and TRBJ2-4, with 7 bases matching TRBD2. The trim removed 6 bases at V and 9 bases at J, leaving 8 bases unmatched. CDR3 length equals 13 residues. CDR1 SGHAT and CDR2 FQDESV come from the germline V gene (reference sequence).

J is TRBJ2-7 and V is TRBV7-9; 7 bases agree with TRBD1. CDR3 length: 15 amino acids. Germline V CDR1 and CDR2: SEHNR, FQNEAQ (reference sequence). With 5 bases clipped from V and 3 bases from J, the junction kept 10 bases outside the gene matches. Here the CDR3 reads CASSLRQGNDYEQYF. In DNA form, the CDR3 reads TGTGCCAGCAGCCTAAGACAGGGAAATGACTACGAGCAGTACTTC.

The chain carries TRBV4-1 and TRBJ1-1; no clear D gene. Germline V gene data show CDR1 as MGHRA and CDR2 as YSYEKL. The CDR3 runs to 15 residues. V dropped 3 bases and J dropped 5 bases, with 16 bases sitting between them. This CDR3 is CASSQFTSLGTEAFF. The CDR3 region has the DNA TGCGCCAGCAGCCAGTTCACCTCACTAGGGACTGAAGCTTTCTTT.

The genes are TRBV7-2 and TRBJ2-1; 13 bases are a match to TRBD2. Germline V CDR1 and CDR2: SGHTA, FQGNSA. The CDR3 has 17 residues. The V gene end was trimmed by 2 bases and the J gene end by 2 bases; junction bases not matched to a gene: 3. CDR3 protein: CASSLWGLAGPYNEQFF. CDR3 coding DNA: TGTGCCAGCAGCTTATGGGGACTAGCGGGGCCCTACAATGAGCAGTTCTTC.

J is TRBJ2-3 and V is TRBV10-3; 7 bases line up with TRBD1. There are 13 residues in the CDR3. V gave up 6 bases and J gave up 5 bases; unmatched junction bases: 5. Germline V CDR1 and CDR2: ENHRY, SYGVKD. The CDR3 DNA is TGTGCCATCAGCCAACAGGGGAAAGATACGCAGTATTTT. It yields the protein CAISQQGKDTQYF.

The rearrangement uses TRBV7-6 and TRBJ2-5; TRBD2 matches 14 bases. Germline CDR1 is SGHVS and CDR2 is FNYEAQ. The CDR3 spans 19 residues. The V segment lost 3 bases and the J segment 2 bases; nucleotides outside the gene matches: 11. CDR3 bases: TGTGCCAGCAGCTTCCTTCCCGGGACTAGCGGGAGTAGGCAAGAGACCCAGTACTTC. Its protein is CASSFLPGTSGSRQETQYF.